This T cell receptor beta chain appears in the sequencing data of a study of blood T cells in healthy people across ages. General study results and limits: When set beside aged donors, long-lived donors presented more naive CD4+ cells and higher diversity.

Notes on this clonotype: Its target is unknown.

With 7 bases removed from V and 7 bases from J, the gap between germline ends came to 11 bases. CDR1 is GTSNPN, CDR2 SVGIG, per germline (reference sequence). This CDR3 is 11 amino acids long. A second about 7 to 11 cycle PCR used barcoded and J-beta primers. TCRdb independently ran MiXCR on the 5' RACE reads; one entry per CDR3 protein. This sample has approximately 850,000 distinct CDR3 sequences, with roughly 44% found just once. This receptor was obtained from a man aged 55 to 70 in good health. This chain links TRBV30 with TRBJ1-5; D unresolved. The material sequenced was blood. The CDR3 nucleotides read TGTGCCTTCGGAGAGGACCAGCCCCAGCATTTT. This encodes CAFGEDQPQHF.